A single sample is the source of the 27 T cell receptor beta chains below, sequenced in a study of OX40 agonist ivuxolimab in advanced cancers. The library was built by means of the immunoSEQ multiplex PCR assay. Entries here come from immuneACCESS through TCRdb and include only in-frame sequences with V and J called. Some clones fail to appear in such tables; in the studies checked, an unresolved V gene covers under half of the shortfall, and the cause of the remainder is unknown. The table for this sample lists fewer than 200,000 clones; approximately 94% of them were counted only once. The top ten hold about 0.33% of the sample. The sequenced sample was CD4+ or CD8+ T cells sorted from blood, obtained in a trial of the OX40 agonist ivuxolimab. Receptor source: an adult with an advanced solid tumor such as melanoma, head and neck, liver or kidney cancer.

This clone was counted between two and nine times. The rearrangement joins TRBV7-8 to TRBJ1-2; 8 positions agree with TRBD1. Losses at the gene ends were 5 bases for V and 5 bases for J; bases not matched to a gene: 7. Germline values: CDR1 SGHVS, CDR2 FQNEAQ. The CDR3 is 14 amino acids. The CDR3 reads CASSREQGAYGYTF. The CDR3 DNA is TGTGCCAGCAGCCGGGAGCAGGGGGCGTATGGCTACACCTTC.

V usage is TRBV18 and J usage is TRBJ2-4, with D maybe TRBD2 (6 bases). The CDR3 runs 15 residues. V was trimmed by 2 bases and J by 0 bases, leaving 8 bases between them. Germline CDR1 KGHSH, CDR2 LQKENI. The chain's CDR3 is CASSPVGGAKNIQYF. For the CDR3, the DNA is TGTGCCAGCTCACCAGTCGGGGGAGCCAAAAACATTCAGTACTTC.

The V gene is TRBV4-2, the J gene TRBJ1-3, with D unclear. Germline loops: CDR1 LGHNA, CDR2 YNFKEQ. V shed 4 bases and J shed 4 bases, with 17 bases lying between them. The CDR3 is 16 amino acids. The CDR3 loop is CASSPSASPDGNTIYF. In DNA form, the CDR3 reads TGTGCCAGCAGCCCGTCCGCGTCCCCGGACGGAAACACCATATATTTT.

This rearrangement joins TRBV5-3 to TRBJ2-1, with 11 bases lining up with TRBD2. TRBV5-3 is placed among ORFs of uncertain function. V lost 4 bases, J lost 7 bases, and 10 bases stayed unmatched. CDR3 length: 16 amino acids. Here the CDR3 DNA reads TGTGCCAGAAGCGCCGTGGAGGGACTAGCGGAGAATGAGCAGTTCTTC. Its protein product is CARSAVEGLAENEQFF.

The rearrangement uses TRBV5-6 and TRBJ2-5; D is ambiguous. Gene TRBJ2-7 matches the end of the DNA better, so the J call may be wrong. The CDR3 consists of 13 residues. From germline, CDR1 is SGHDT and CDR2 YYEEEE. CDR3: CASTLKGWDEQYF. The CDR3 bases are TGTGCCAGCACCCTGAAGGGATGGGACGAGCAGTACTTC.

The gene calls are TRBV4-1 and TRBJ2-1; 15 bases map to TRBD2. This CDR3 has 15 amino acids. Germline V CDR1 and CDR2: MGHRA, YSYEKL. With 4 bases clipped from V and 12 bases from J, the junction kept 7 bases outside the gene matches. In DNA form, the CDR3 reads TGCGCCAGCAGCCCCGGACTAGCGGGAGGGCCTGGGCAGTTCTTC. Its translation: CASSPGLAGGPGQFF.

This clone was seen a few times. The V and J genes are TRBV29-1 and TRBJ1-5, with a weak D call TRBD1 (6 bases). CDR1 is SQVTM and CDR2 is ANQGSEA in the germline V gene. The CDR3 spans 13 residues. Trimming took off 4 bases at V and 7 bases at J, with 14 bases between the two ends. CDR3 sequence reads: CSVGVQGRQPQHF. CDR3 DNA: TGCAGCGTTGGCGTACAGGGAAGGCAGCCCCAGCATTTT.

This clone showed up just once. The chain recombines TRBV6-6 with TRBJ1-2; no firm D call. The V gene lost 0 bases and the J gene lost 8 bases, with 16 bases spanning the gap. Germline V CDR1 and CDR2: MNHNY, SVGAGI (reference sequence). The CDR3 is made up of 15 amino acids. The CDR3 is CASSYSSGERGGYTF. The CDR3 nucleotides are TGTGCCAGCAGTTACTCGAGTGGGGAACGGGGAGGCTACACCTTC.

The chain is built from TRBV9 and TRBJ1-5; D unclear. Trimming pared 4 bases from V and 2 bases from J, leaving 10 bases between. Germline lookup yields CDR1 SGDLS and CDR2 YYNGEE. CDR3 length equals 14 residues. The CDR3 loop is CASSLGRGNQPQHF. In nucleotides, the CDR3 is TGTGCCAGCAGCTTGGGTAGGGGCAATCAGCCCCAGCATTTT.

To note about this clone: Other DNA variants within this sample encode the same CDR3. The rearrangement links TRBV9 to TRBJ1-2; D unclear. Deletions cut 0 bases from V and 5 bases from J, with 8 bases between. Germline assignment: CDR1 SGDLS and CDR2 YYNGEE. The CDR3 length is 13 residues. CDR3 DNA sequence: TGTGCCAGCAGCGTAGGTGGGGATTATGGCTACACCTTC. It encodes CASSVGGDYGYTF.

The chain has TRBV6-5 and TRBJ2-3; D might be TRBD1 (5 bases). The germline gives CDR1 MNHEY, CDR2 SVGAGI. The CDR3 is made up of 15 amino acids. V lost 2 bases and J lost 4, with 13 bases in between. The CDR3 reads CASSYGAGFADTQYF. The CDR3 DNA is TGTGCCAGCAGTTACGGAGCAGGGTTCGCAGATACGCAGTATTTT.

The chain carries TRBV18 and TRBJ1-5; D remains ambiguous. Germline values: CDR1 KGHSH, CDR2 LQKENI. This CDR3 contains 15 residues. Trimming pared 2 bases from V and 3 bases from J, leaving 11 bases between. The CDR3 nucleotides are TGTGCCAGCTCACCAATTTCCAGTTACAATCAGCCCCAGCATTTT. The encoded protein is CASSPISSYNQPQHF.

The chain carries TRBV28 and TRBJ1-2; 7 bases align to TRBD1. V trimming: 2 bases; J trimming: 5 bases; junction bases outside the gene matches: 11. This CDR3 has 16 residues. CDR1 MDHEN and CDR2 SYDVKM come from the germline V gene. CDR3 in amino acids: CASSLPTGARWYGYTF. DNA of the CDR3: TGTGCCAGCAGTTTACCCACAGGGGCACGGTGGTATGGCTACACCTTC.

This rearrangement joins TRBV14 to TRBJ2-3; tentative D call: TRBD2 (6 bases). In germline, CDR1 is SGHDN, CDR2 FVKESK. The CDR3 is 17 amino acids. Trimming removed 1 base from V and 0 bases from J, with 14 bases in between. The CDR3 DNA reads TGTGCCAGCAGCCAAGTAGGGACTTTCTCTAGCACAGATACGCAGTATTTT. It codes for CASSQVGTFSSTDTQYF.

This rearrangement joins TRBV7-9 to TRBJ2-2; the match to TRBD2 covers 12 bases. The CDR3 sequence is 16 residues long. Germline CDR1 is SEHNR and CDR2 is FQNEAQ (reference sequence). V lost 6 bases to trimming and J lost 6 bases; unmatched junction nucleotides: 8. CDR3 in DNA: TGTGCCAGCAGTCCTAGCGGGAGGGCCGGGGCCGGGGAGCTGTTTTTT. The encoded protein is CASSPSGRAGAGELFF.

The genes are TRBV6-5 and TRBJ2-3; perhaps TRBD2 as D (5 bases). Germline V lookup: CDR1 MNHEY, CDR2 SVGAGI. V was shortened by 2 bases and J by 6 bases, with 9 bases between the two germline ends. The CDR3 covers 13 residues. This CDR3 is CASSYRGMDTQYF. The DNA of the CDR3 is TGTGCCAGCAGTTACCGGGGAATGGATACGCAGTATTTT.

This clone appeared once. The V call is TRBV18, the J call TRBJ1-2, with D perhaps matching TRBD1 (5 bases). CDR3 length equals 15 residues. CDR1 KGHSH and CDR2 LQKENI come from the germline V gene. V was clipped by 1 base and J by 3 bases, with 12 bases between them. CDR3 region: CASSPLAGRDYGYTF. The CDR3 region has the DNA TGTGCCAGCTCACCACTCGCAGGGAGGGACTATGGCTACACCTTC. Together with reference TRBV18 and TRBJ1-2, the CDR3 gives the full variable domain: NAGVMQNPRHLVRRRGQEARLRCSPMKGHSHVYWYRQLPEEGLKFMVYLQKENIIDESGMPKERFSAEFPKEGPSILRIQQVVRGDSAAYFCASSPLAGRDYGYTFGSGTRLTVV.

Here the CDR3 reads CASSLLASGSNPSEQYF. CDR3 in DNA: TGTGCCAGCAGTCTCTTGGCTAGCGGGAGTAATCCTTCTGAGCAGTACTTC. The chain combines TRBV27 with TRBJ2-7, with 10 positions matching TRBD2. CDR1 MNHEY and CDR2 SMNVEV come from the germline V gene (reference sequence). The CDR3 covers 17 residues. Germline trimming cut 5 bases from V and 7 bases from J; bases unmatched to any gene: 17.

CDR3 residues: CAWSVVQGNQPQHF. Here the CDR3 DNA reads TGTGCCTGGAGTGTAGTACAGGGTAATCAGCCCCAGCATTTT. The J gene is TRBJ1-5, the V gene TRBV30, with D perhaps matching TRBD1 (6 bases). CDR1 and CDR2 from the germline V gene are GTSNPN and SVGIG (reference sequence). The CDR3 contains 14 residues. Trimming took off 0 bases at V and 4 bases at J, with 10 bases between the two ends.

This chain uses TRBV11-3 with TRBJ2-2; 7 nucleotides match TRBD1. J was trimmed by 1 base and V by 1 base; bases with no gene match: 6. CDR1 and CDR2 (germline): SGHNT, YENEEA. The CDR3 is 17 amino acids. The CDR3 reads CASSLGRDSLNTGELFF. DNA for the CDR3: TGTGCCAGCAGCTTAGGCCGGGACAGCTTGAACACCGGGGAGCTGTTTTTT. The variable domain in full, with the rest retrieved from reference TRBV11-3 and TRBJ2-2, is EAGVVQSPRYKIIEKKQPVAFWCNPISGHNTLYWYLQNLGQGPELLIRYENEEAVDDSQLPKDRFSAERLKGVDSTLKIQPAELGDSAVYLCASSLGRDSLNTGELFFGEGSRLTVL.

This chain connects TRBV20-1 to TRBJ2-7; 8 bases are shared with TRBD1. V lost 3 bases and J lost 8; bases outside the gene matches: 3. Germline CDR1 is DFQATT and CDR2 is SNEGSKA (reference sequence). CDR3 size: 11 residues. This CDR3 reads CSASPGGQQYF. The CDR3 nucleotides read TGCAGTGCTAGCCCAGGGGGCCAGCAGTACTTC.

The gene calls are TRBV19 and TRBJ2-3; 8 nucleotides line up with TRBD2. Germline CDR1 and CDR2: LNHDA and SQIVND (reference sequence). V lost 5 bases to trimming and J lost 0 bases; unmatched junction nucleotides: 19. The CDR3 sequence is 20 residues long. The CDR3 reads CASSPLGFRAGEPSTDTQYF. The CDR3 coding sequence is TGTGCCAGTAGTCCCCTAGGGTTCCGAGCGGGGGAACCTAGCACAGATACGCAGTATTTT.

This CDR3 is CASSGQGVFGETQYF. As DNA, the CDR3 is TGTGCCAGCAGTGGGCAGGGGGTGTTCGGAGAGACCCAGTACTTC. V gene TRBV28 combines with J gene TRBJ2-5; 7 bases match TRBD1. The CDR3 length is 15 residues. V was clipped by 5 bases and J by 4 bases; unmatched bases: 10. Per the germline V gene, CDR1 is MDHEN and CDR2 is SYDVKM.

The chain recombines TRBV28 with TRBJ1-2, with D maybe TRBD1 (6 bases). Trimming removed 9 bases at V and 4 bases at J, with 21 bases between. CDR1 MDHEN and CDR2 SYDVKM come from the germline V gene. This CDR3 has 15 residues. The CDR3 spells CASQTPGARSYGYTF. The DNA for the CDR3 is TGTGCCAGTCAAACCCCGGGGGCCAGAAGCTATGGCTACACCTTC.

This rearrangement joins TRBV7-2 to TRBJ2-1, with D possibly being TRBD2 (6 bases). Germline CDR1 is SGHTA and CDR2 is FQGNSA. The CDR3 covers 14 residues. V lost 1 base, J lost 5 bases, and 9 bases lay in between. The CDR3 reads CASSLVGGHNEQFF. The CDR3, as DNA: TGTGCCAGCAGCTTAGTGGGGGGTCACAATGAGCAGTTCTTC.

The J gene is TRBJ2-5, the V gene TRBV6-5; 8 bases agree with TRBD2. This CDR3 spans 15 amino acids. The ends lost 0 bases at V and 2 bases at J; junction bases unmatched: 2. CDR1 is MNHEY and CDR2 is SVGAGI in the germline V gene. CDR3 loop: CASSYSLAGQETQYF. The CDR3 nucleotides are TGTGCCAGCAGTTACTCCTTAGCGGGACAAGAGACCCAGTACTTC.

The V gene is TRBV6-5, the J gene TRBJ1-2; TRBD1 is a possible D gene (6 bases). The CDR3 covers 14 residues. Germline V gene lookup returns CDR1 MNHEY and CDR2 SVGAGI. V lost 2 bases, J lost 7 bases, and 14 bases lay in between. The CDR3 reads CASSYIQGSGGYTF. Here the CDR3 DNA reads TGTGCCAGCAGTTACATACAGGGATCCGGTGGCTACACCTTC.